This T cell receptor beta chain appears in the sequencing data of a study of shared T cell receptors in the human thymus. Sequencing used immunoSEQ multiplex PCR; TCRdb keeps in-frame clones, though not all of them. The table includes roughly 660,000 clones, 85% to 90% detected once. The data were also submitted as part of a second study, on human thymus T cells. That source notes: There were highly overlapping thymic repertoires among unrelated individuals, as related research reported.

Sequencing was carried out using thymocytes. This TCR was recovered from a boy less than two years old with a congenital heart defect.

Written as DNA, the CDR3 is TGTGCCAGCCTTCAAGCTCGGGACACCGGCAATCAGCCCCAGCATTTT. This sequence encodes CASLQARDTGNQPQHF. V and J are TRBV28 and TRBJ1-5, with a weak D call TRBD1 (6 bases). Germline V gene data show CDR1 as MDHEN and CDR2 as SYDVKM. This CDR3 spans 16 amino acids. Trimming cost V 8 bases and J 2 bases, with 19 bases left between them. Drawing the rest from reference TRBV28 and TRBJ1-5, the complete variable domain is DVKVTQSSRYLVKRTGEKVFLECVQDMDHENMFWYRQDPGLGLRLIYFSYDVKMKEKGDIPEGYSVSREKKERFSLILESASTNQTSMYLCASLQARDTGNQPQHFGDGTRLSIL.